The 30 T cell receptor beta chains below all came from one sample that was sequenced in a study of cytomegalovirus exposure and HLA in healthy donors. The primer mix had 60 Vbeta and 13 Jbeta primers. Repertoires were generated with immunoSEQ multiplex PCR, while TCRdb's copy carries only in-frame clones and drops some. Counted here are 100,000 or so clones, roughly three quarters occurring once; the ten biggest clones make up 3% to 3.5%. Sequenced sample: PBMCs. The receptors derive from a man between 25 and 39 years old in good health and CMV-seronegative.

The CDR3 loop reads CASSTSGSSVYEQYF. CDR3 DNA: TGCGCCAGCAGCACCAGCGGGAGCTCCGTTTACGAGCAGTACTTC. V usage is TRBV5-1 and J usage is TRBJ2-7; 8 positions match TRBD2. The CDR3 totals 15 residues. Trimming took 4 bases from V and 4 from J; bases not matched to a gene: 10. Germline V gene data show CDR1 as SGHRS and CDR2 as YFSETQ. The full variable domain, its missing parts supplied by reference TRBV5-1 and TRBJ2-7, is KAGVTQTPRYLIKTRGQQVTLSCSPISGHRSVSWYQQTPGQGLQFLFEYFSETQRNKGNFPGRFSGRQFSNSRSEMNVSTLELGDSALYLCASSTSGSSVYEQYFGPGTRLTVT.

V usage is TRBV4-3 and J usage is TRBJ2-1; tentatively, D is TRBD1 (5 bases). V lost 4 bases to trimming and J lost 12 bases, with 22 bases between them. From germline, CDR1 is LGHNA and CDR2 YSLEER. The length of the CDR3 is 15 residues. As DNA, the CDR3 is TGCGCCAGCAGCCCGATCGGAGCACAGGCCGAGGTGCAGTTCTTC. Translating gives CASSPIGAQAEVQFF.

The chain has TRBV2 and TRBJ2-3; TRBD1 matches at 11 bases. V was pared by 5 bases and J by 6 bases, with 4 bases of the junction left unmatched. CDR3 length: 14 residues. Germline loops: CDR1 SNHLY, CDR2 FYNNEI. CDR3 loop: CASSWDRGDDTQYF. CDR3 nucleotide sequence: TGTGCCAGCAGTTGGGACAGGGGGGATGATACGCAGTATTTT. Full variable domain (outside the CDR3, taken from reference TRBV2 and TRBJ2-3): EPEVTQTPSHQVTQMGQEVILRCVPISNHLYFYWYRQILGQKVEFLVSFYNNEISEKSEIFDDQFSVERPDGSNFTLKIRSTKLEDSAMYFCASSWDRGDDTQYFGPGTRLTVL.

The chain joins TRBV6-4 to TRBJ2-1; 9 bases line up with TRBD2. This CDR3 contains 16 residues. V lost 0 bases, J lost 4 bases, and 4 bases stayed unmatched. From germline, CDR1 is MRHNA and CDR2 SNTAGT. DNA of the CDR3: TGTGCCAGCAGTGACTCCAAAAGCGGGAGGTACAATGAGCAGTTCTTC. Its translation: CASSDSKSGRYNEQFF.

Only a few counts were recorded for this clone. The genes are TRBV5-1 and TRBJ1-1; D might be TRBD1 (6 bases). The CDR3 covers 14 residues. CDR1 is SGHRS and CDR2 is YFSETQ in the germline V gene. The germline V and J ends were trimmed by 4 bases and 7 bases, with 17 bases remaining between them. The CDR3 region is CASSVLTGSGEAFF. CDR3 DNA: TGCGCCAGCAGCGTCCTGACAGGATCGGGTGAAGCTTTCTTT.

This chain uses TRBV6-6 with TRBJ2-5; 9 bases align to TRBD2. Germline loops: CDR1 MNHNY, CDR2 SVGAGI (reference sequence). The CDR3 has 16 residues. The V gene end was trimmed by 4 bases and the J gene end by 3 bases; junction bases not matched to a gene: 9. In DNA form, the CDR3 reads TGTGCCAGCAGTTCAGGAGCGGGAGGACCTAAAGAGACCCAGTACTTC. It translates to CASSSGAGGPKETQYF.

Worth noting for this clone: A read error may produce the germline difference seen at one junction end. V is TRBV7-7 and J is TRBJ2-5; weak D call: TRBD2 (5 bases). Germline V gene sequence: CDR1 SSHAT, CDR2 FNYEAQ (reference sequence). The CDR3 is 12 amino acids. The CDR3: CASSPSGETQYF. CDR3 DNA: TGTGCTAGCAGCCCCTCGGGGGAGACCCAGTACTTC.

The rearrangement links TRBV5-4 to TRBJ2-5; 10 bases fit TRBD1. The V segment lost 3 bases and the J segment 1 base; nucleotides outside the gene matches: 6. The CDR3 has 16 residues. The germline V gene has CDR1 SGHNT and CDR2 YYREEE (reference sequence). CDR3 nucleotide sequence: TGTGCCAGCAGCTCTCCGGGACAGGGGTTCCAAGAGACCCAGTACTTC. Its protein is CASSSPGQGFQETQYF.

This CDR3 is CASAWRGSYEQYF. CDR3 sequence (DNA): TGTGCCAGCGCCTGGCGGGGGTCCTACGAGCAGTACTTC. The rearrangement joins TRBV6-5 to TRBJ2-7; 7 bases match TRBD2. Germline CDR1 is MNHEY and CDR2 is SVGAGI. The CDR3 covers 13 residues. Trimming at V came to 8 bases and at J to 1 base, leaving 5 bases not matched to a gene.

CDR3 bases: TGTGCCTGGAGACTACAGGGGGCTGGCTATGGCTACACCTTC. It codes for CAWRLQGAGYGYTF. The V and J genes are TRBV30 and TRBJ1-2, with TRBD1 identical over 9 bases. Germline assignment: CDR1 GTSNPN and CDR2 SVGIG (reference sequence). The length of the CDR3 is 14 residues. The V segment lost 3 bases and the J segment 4 bases; nucleotides outside the gene matches: 6.

This clone was recorded a few times. The chain links TRBV6-6 to TRBJ2-5; D is possibly TRBD1 (5 bases). The CDR3 runs to 13 residues. Germline assignment: CDR1 MNHNY and CDR2 SVGAGI (reference sequence). V lost 7 bases and J lost 1, with 10 bases in between. The CDR3 loop is CASISDSQETQYF. For the CDR3, the DNA is TGTGCCAGCATCTCCGACAGCCAAGAGACCCAGTACTTC.

This chain links TRBV19 with TRBJ2-5, with 14 bases lining up with TRBD2. Germline V gene data show CDR1 as LNHDA and CDR2 as SQIVND (reference sequence). Losses at the gene ends were 4 bases for V and 4 bases for J; bases not matched to a gene: 2. This CDR3 has 15 amino acids. This chain's CDR3 is CASSNGTSGRETQYF. Here the CDR3 DNA reads TGTGCCAGTAGTAACGGGACTAGCGGGAGAGAGACCCAGTACTTC.

The chain combines TRBV15 with TRBJ1-4; D ambiguous. With 0 bases removed from V and 8 bases from J, the gap between germline ends came to 10 bases. The CDR3 extends over 14 amino acids. Germline-derived CDR1 and CDR2 are LNHNV and YYDKDF (reference sequence). In DNA, the CDR3 is TGTGCCACCAGCAGAGATCTACTAGCGGAAAAACTGTTTTTT. Translated, it gives CATSRDLLAEKLFF. The whole variable domain, filled in from reference TRBV15 and TRBJ1-4, reads DAMVIQNPRYQVTQFGKPVTLSCSQTLNHNVMYWYQQKSSQAPKLLFHYYDKDFNNEADTPDNFQSRRPNTSFCFLDIRSPGLGDTAMYLCATSRDLLAEKLFFGSGTQLSVL.

This chain uses TRBV28 with TRBJ1-5, with 11 bases fitting TRBD1. This CDR3 comprises 17 residues. Germline CDR1 MDHEN, CDR2 SYDVKM. Unmatched junction bases numbered 9, after V lost 6 bases and J lost 2 bases. The CDR3 nucleotides are TGTGCCAGCAGACCGGACAGGGGGCATGGAGGCAATCAGCCCCAGCATTTT. It yields the protein CASRPDRGHGGNQPQHF.

This chain joins TRBV7-3 and TRBJ2-3; TRBD2 matches at 7 bases. Germline trimming cut 5 bases from V and 3 bases from J; bases unmatched to any gene: 8. The germline CDR1 and CDR2 sequences are SGHTA and FQGTGA. The CDR3 is made up of 15 amino acids. CDR3: CASSAGGGRTDTQYF. The CDR3 nucleotides are TGTGCCAGCAGCGCCGGGGGAGGGCGTACAGATACGCAGTATTTT.

V and J are TRBV15 and TRBJ2-1; TRBD2 matches 12 bases. The CDR3 consists of 19 residues. Per the germline V gene, CDR1 is LNHNV and CDR2 is YYDKDF (reference sequence). Losses at the gene ends were 1 base for V and 8 bases for J; bases not matched to a gene: 15. The CDR3 region has the DNA TGTGCCACCAGCAGAGGGCGGGGATCCCTAGCGGGAGGGTACTATGAGCAGTTCTTC. Amino acid sequence: CATSRGRGSLAGGYYEQFF. The full variable domain, completed using reference TRBV15 and TRBJ2-1, is DAMVIQNPRYQVTQFGKPVTLSCSQTLNHNVMYWYQQKSSQAPKLLFHYYDKDFNNEADTPDNFQSRRPNTSFCFLDIRSPGLGDTAMYLCATSRGRGSLAGGYYEQFFGPGTRLTVL.

The CDR3 DNA follows: TGTGCCAGCAGCTGGTCGAGGACGGGGTCCTACGAGCAGTACTTC. This codes for CASSWSRTGSYEQYF. The V and J genes are TRBV7-9 and TRBJ2-5, with a weak D call TRBD2 (5 bases). TRBJ2-7 matches the DNA end more closely, so the J call is doubtful. CDR3 length: 15 residues. Germline assignment: CDR1 SEHNR and CDR2 FQNEAQ (reference sequence).

The J gene is TRBJ2-3, the V gene TRBV15, with TRBD1 as a possible D gene (6 bases). Germline V gives CDR1 LNHNV, CDR2 YYDKDF (reference sequence). V was shortened by 2 bases and J by 1 base, with 16 bases between the two germline ends. This CDR3 is 17 amino acids long. The CDR3 spells CATSRRSTGERTDTQYF. The CDR3 nucleotides are TGTGCCACCAGCAGAAGATCGACAGGCGAACGCACAGATACGCAGTATTTT. Based on the CDR3 plus reference TRBV15 and TRBJ2-3, the full variable domain is DAMVIQNPRYQVTQFGKPVTLSCSQTLNHNVMYWYQQKSSQAPKLLFHYYDKDFNNEADTPDNFQSRRPNTSFCFLDIRSPGLGDTAMYLCATSRRSTGERTDTQYFGPGTRLTVL.

This clone showed up just once. This same CDR3 is encoded by further DNA sequences in the sample. The genes are TRBV5-1 and TRBJ2-7; D is possibly TRBD2 (5 bases). The germline V gene encodes CDR1 SGHRS and CDR2 YFSETQ. V was trimmed by 4 bases and J by 3 bases, leaving 8 bases between them. The CDR3 runs to 12 residues. CDR3 nucleotide sequence: TGCGCCAGCAGCCTGGACTTCTACGAGCAGTACTTC. It encodes CASSLDFYEQYF.

This clone appeared a few times. The genes are TRBV2 and TRBJ1-1; 7 bases line up with TRBD1. Germline V lookup: CDR1 SNHLY, CDR2 FYNNEI. This CDR3 has 13 residues. J gave up 5 bases and V 4 bases, and 4 bases lay outside the gene matches. In DNA form, the CDR3 reads TGTGCCAGCAGTGGCAGGGGGTGGACTGAAGCTTTCTTT. Protein sequence: CASSGRGWTEAFF. The full variable domain, completed using reference TRBV2 and TRBJ1-1, is EPEVTQTPSHQVTQMGQEVILRCVPISNHLYFYWYRQILGQKVEFLVSFYNNEISEKSEIFDDQFSVERPDGSNFTLKIRSTKLEDSAMYFCASSGRGWTEAFFGQGTRLTVV.

This clone was counted between two and nine times. The chain has TRBV7-2 and TRBJ1-1; weak D call: TRBD1 (6 bases). The V end lost 3 bases, the J end lost 5 bases, and 13 bases lay between the germline ends. The CDR3 runs 14 residues. Germline V gene lookup returns CDR1 SGHTA and CDR2 FQGNSA. The CDR3 reads CASSFRGGQTEAFF. CDR3 sequence (DNA): TGTGCCAGCAGCTTTAGGGGGGGGCAGACTGAAGCTTTCTTT.

The table lists this clone with a few counts. The V gene is TRBV18, the J gene TRBJ1-1; possible D gene TRBD1, 6 bases. The CDR3 length is 14 residues. CDR1 and CDR2 from the germline V gene are KGHSH and LQKENI. V was shortened by 5 bases and J by 8 bases, with 18 bases between the two germline ends. CDR3 coding DNA: TGTGCCAGCTCATCAAATAGACAGGATAGGGAAGCTTTCTTT. Its protein product is CASSSNRQDREAFF.

This clone occurred once. V and J are TRBV28 and TRBJ1-1; possible D gene TRBD1, 6 bases. V was pared by 6 bases and J by 10 bases, with 30 bases between. From germline, CDR1 is MDHEN and CDR2 SYDVKM. CDR3 length: 17 amino acids. Written as DNA, the CDR3 is TGTGCCAGCAGCTCAGAGCGATCTTCAGGGCGATCCAGGGGAGCTTTCTTT. Its protein is CASSSERSSGRSRGAFF.

The chain carries TRBV7-2 and TRBJ2-7, with 9 bases fitting TRBD1. The CDR3 totals 15 residues. Trimming cost V 5 bases and J 7 bases; bases outside gene matches: 12. Germline V gives CDR1 SGHTA, CDR2 FQGNSA. The CDR3 DNA is TGTGCCAGCAGCCTGCTCGGACAGGGGAGAAGGGAGCAGTACTTC. It yields the protein CASSLLGQGRREQYF.

The V gene is TRBV19, the J gene TRBJ2-2, with a tentative D call TRBD2 (6 bases). Germline V gene sequence: CDR1 LNHDA, CDR2 SQIVND (reference sequence). V dropped 3 bases and J dropped 1 base, with 15 bases sitting between them. This CDR3 region has 17 residues. The CDR3 region is CASSIGAGSMNTGELFF. CDR3 nucleotide sequence: TGTGCCAGTAGTATTGGTGCCGGGAGTATGAACACCGGGGAGCTGTTTTTT. The variable domain in full, with the rest retrieved from reference TRBV19 and TRBJ2-2, is DGGITQSPKYLFRKEGQNVTLSCEQNLNHDAMYWYRQDPGQGLRLIYYSQIVNDFQKGDIAEGYSVSREKKESFPLTVTSAQKNPTAFYLCASSIGAGSMNTGELFFGEGSRLTVL.

The rearrangement uses TRBV6-5 and TRBJ2-2; D uncertain. Trimming cost V 2 bases and J 4 bases, with 5 bases left between them. This CDR3 region has 13 residues. CDR1 and CDR2 from the germline V gene are MNHEY and SVGAGI. Written as DNA, the CDR3 is TGTGCCAGCAGTTACACGGTCACCGGGGAGCTGTTTTTT. It translates to CASSYTVTGELFF.

V usage is TRBV5-1 and J usage is TRBJ2-7, with 10 bases lining up with TRBD1. The germline V gene encodes CDR1 SGHRS and CDR2 YFSETQ. The CDR3 length is 15 residues. Germline trimming cut 0 bases from V and 6 bases from J; bases unmatched to any gene: 6. In DNA form, the CDR3 reads TGCGCCAGCAGCTTGGCCCCGGGACAGGGGACCGAGCAGTACTTC. Amino acid sequence: CASSLAPGQGTEQYF.

The chain is built from TRBV28 and TRBJ2-5; the D gene is possibly TRBD2 (5 bases). Trimming pared 2 bases from V and 1 base from J, leaving 11 bases between. The CDR3 runs 15 residues. The V gene's germline CDR1 is MDHEN and CDR2 SYDVKM. The CDR3 DNA sequence: TGTGCCAGCAGTTTAGGAGGTTGGGGCCAAGAGACCCAGTACTTC. It is translated as CASSLGGWGQETQYF.

J is TRBJ1-3 and V is TRBV7-2; D is unclear. Deletions cut 5 bases from V and 4 bases from J, with 6 bases between. CDR1 and CDR2 from the germline V gene are SGHTA and FQGNSA. The CDR3 spans 12 residues. The CDR3 nucleotides are TGTGCCAGCAGCCTATCAGGAAACACCATATATTTT. Translation gives CASSLSGNTIYF.

The CDR3 sequence is CASSFTSSDTQYF. CDR3 sequence (DNA): TGTGCCAGCAGTTTTACGAGTTCAGATACGCAGTATTTT. This rearrangement joins TRBV6-5 to TRBJ2-3; D is unclear. Trimming pared 4 bases from V and 4 bases from J, leaving 9 bases between. Germline CDR1 is MNHEY and CDR2 is SVGAGI. This CDR3 has 13 amino acids.